The 28 T cell receptor beta chains in this list originate from one sample, sequenced in a study of cytomegalovirus exposure and HLA in healthy donors. The PCR was carried out with 60 Vbeta primers and 13 Jbeta primers. Here immunoSEQ multiplex PCR was the method, and the copy in TCRdb shows in-frame clones only, minus some. Among 95,000 to 150,000 clones listed, over 70% were seen once. The sequenced material came from PBMCs. The receptors were gathered from a female donor in good health and CMV-seropositive.

Written as DNA, the CDR3 is TGCGCCAGCACTCGACTAGCAGACGAGACCCAGTACTTC. Its translation is CASTRLADETQYF. This chain uses TRBV10-2 with TRBJ2-5; 7 bases line up with TRBD2. V dropped 7 bases and J dropped 5; count of bases not matched to a gene: 7. This CDR3 region has 13 residues. Germline lookup yields CDR1 WSHSY and CDR2 SAAADI.

The chain has TRBV15 and TRBJ1-1, with D maybe TRBD1 (5 bases). The germline V gene has CDR1 LNHNV and CDR2 YYDKDF (reference sequence). The CDR3 runs 13 residues. Trimming took 4 bases from V and 5 from J, leaving 11 bases between them. The CDR3 DNA follows: TGTGCCACCAGCACAGGGATGAGGACTGAAGCTTTCTTT. It yields the protein CATSTGMRTEAFF.

The chain carries TRBV5-4 and TRBJ2-5, with D perhaps matching TRBD1 (7 bases). Germline CDR1 SGHNT, CDR2 YYREEE (reference sequence). V gave up 5 bases and J gave up 5 bases, with 19 bases separating them. The CDR3 consists of 15 residues. CDR3 protein: CASRDDRAGRETQYF. In DNA, the CDR3 is TGTGCCAGCAGGGATGACAGGGCAGGGAGGGAGACCCAGTACTTC.

The V gene is TRBV25-1, the J gene TRBJ2-3; D not certain. CDR1 and CDR2 (germline): MGHDK, SYGVNS. The CDR3 loop spans 13 amino acids. Trimming shortened V by 2 bases and J by 4 bases, and 7 bases separated the two germline ends. DNA for the CDR3: TGTGCCAGCAGTGAACGGGTCGCAGATACGCAGTATTTT. This codes for CASSERVADTQYF.

V gene TRBV29-1 combines with J gene TRBJ2-5; possibly TRBD1 for D (6 bases). Germline CDR1 is SQVTM and CDR2 is ANQGSEA. There are 12 residues in the CDR3. V lost 4 bases and J lost 4, with 10 bases in between. The CDR3 sequence is CSVAGVSETQYF. The DNA for the CDR3 is TGCAGCGTTGCAGGGGTCTCAGAGACCCAGTACTTC. Full variable domain (outside the CDR3, taken from reference TRBV29-1 and TRBJ2-5): SAVISQKPSRDICQRGTSLTIQCQVDSQVTMMFWYRQQPGQSLTLIATANQGSEATYESGFVIDKFPISRPNLTFSTLTVSNMSPEDSSIYLCSVAGVSETQYFGPGTRLLVL.

Only one count was recorded for this clone. The DNA for the CDR3 is TGTGCCTGGAGTGATGCACAGGGAATTAGCAATCAGCCCCAGCATTTT. This translates into CAWSDAQGISNQPQHF. The chain joins TRBV30 to TRBJ1-5; D is perhaps TRBD1 (6 bases). V was trimmed by 1 base and J by 0 bases, leaving 13 bases between them. The CDR3 extends over 16 amino acids. The germline CDR1 and CDR2 sequences are GTSNPN and SVGIG (reference sequence).

V and J are TRBV5-1 and TRBJ1-2; 8 bases align to TRBD1. V trimming: 4 bases; J trimming: 2 bases; junction bases outside the gene matches: 4. This CDR3 has 14 amino acids. CDR1 and CDR2 from the germline V gene are SGHRS and YFSETQ. In DNA form, the CDR3 reads TGCGCCAGCAGCCCAGGACAGGGAAACTATGGCTACACCTTC. This translates into CASSPGQGNYGYTF.

This clone has a single count. The chain uses TRBV6-6 and TRBJ2-1; D may be TRBD2 (5 bases). CDR3 length: 15 amino acids. Between the trimmed V and J ends, which lost 7 bases and 10 bases, there was a span of 23 bases. Germline V CDR1 and CDR2: MNHNY, SVGAGI (reference sequence). The CDR3 loop is CASTQAAPGLGEQFF. In DNA form, the CDR3 reads TGTGCCAGCACCCAGGCAGCCCCAGGACTGGGAGAGCAGTTCTTC.

This chain joins TRBV19 and TRBJ1-2; the D gene is possibly TRBD1 (5 bases). The CDR3 is made up of 14 amino acids. The V and J ends lost 7 bases and 6 bases respectively, with 18 bases between them. The germline V gene encodes CDR1 LNHDA and CDR2 SQIVND (reference sequence). CDR3 in amino acids: CASNRDSTANGYTF. CDR3 in DNA: TGTGCCAGTAATCGGGACTCCACGGCCAATGGCTACACCTTC.

The chain carries TRBV4-2 and TRBJ2-3; maybe TRBD1 (6 bases). This CDR3 region has 13 residues. V gave up 0 bases and J gave up 10 bases, with 11 bases separating them. CDR1 LGHNA and CDR2 YNFKEQ come from the germline V gene. The DNA of the CDR3 is TGTGCCAGCAGCCAAGACCGATCAGGGGCGCAGTATTTT. Amino acids: CASSQDRSGAQYF.

This sequence joins TRBV7-2 and TRBJ2-2; a weak D match, TRBD2 (7 bases). The V and J ends lost 1 base and 10 bases respectively, with 19 bases between them. The CDR3 has 16 amino acids. The germline gives CDR1 SGHTA, CDR2 FQGNSA. CDR3: CASSLVRGRGFVELFF. As DNA, the CDR3 is TGTGCCAGCAGCTTAGTCCGGGGGAGGGGGTTCGTGGAGCTGTTTTTT.

The V gene is TRBV28, the J gene TRBJ2-7; possibly TRBD2 for D (6 bases). Germline-derived CDR1 and CDR2 are MDHEN and SYDVKM. The ends were cut back, 8 bases at V and 3 bases at J, with 8 bases in the middle. The CDR3 has 11 residues. Here the CDR3 reads CASRGFYEQYF. The CDR3, as DNA: TGTGCCAGCCGGGGGTTCTACGAGCAGTACTTC.

With respect to this clone: An end of the junction does not agree with germline; a read error may underlie this. The V call is TRBV7-9, the J call TRBJ1-6; TRBD1 might be the D (5 bases). From germline, CDR1 is SEHNR and CDR2 FQNEAQ (reference sequence). CDR3 size: 15 residues. The CDR3 nucleotides read TGTTCCAGCAGCCCACCACTGGGGCGTAATTCACCCCTCCACTTT. It codes for CSSSPPLGRNSPLHF.

The CDR3 nucleotides are TGTGCCAGCACCACAGAGAAGAGCTCCTACAATGAGCAGTTCTTC. It encodes CASTTEKSSYNEQFF. The J gene is TRBJ2-1, the V gene TRBV7-9; D is unclear. V was shortened by 7 bases and J by 0 bases, with 13 bases between the two germline ends. CDR1 and CDR2 (germline): SEHNR, FQNEAQ (reference sequence). The CDR3 has 15 residues.

This clone was observed a few times. The rearrangement uses TRBV7-6 and TRBJ1-1, with TRBD1 matching 8 bases. This CDR3 has 16 residues. CDR1 is SGHVS and CDR2 is FNYEAQ in the germline V gene. V shed 1 base, J shed 7 bases, and the junction held 11 bases outside the gene matches. Here the CDR3 reads CASSLGQGAQGGEAFF. The CDR3 region has the DNA TGTGCCAGCAGCTTAGGGCAGGGGGCCCAGGGTGGTGAAGCTTTCTTT. Based on the CDR3 plus reference TRBV7-6 and TRBJ1-1, the full variable domain is GAGVSQSPRYKVTKRGQDVALRCDPISGHVSLYWYRQALGQGPEFLTYFNYEAQQDKSGLPNDRFSAERPEGSISTLTIQRTEQRDSAMYRCASSLGQGAQGGEAFFGQGTRLTVV.

The chain uses TRBV7-2 and TRBJ2-7; 9 positions agree with TRBD1. CDR3 length: 14 residues. Germline assignment: CDR1 SGHTA and CDR2 FQGNSA. Trimming removed 4 bases from V and 7 bases from J; junction bases left unmatched: 8. The CDR3 spells CASSSGTGIGEQYF. DNA of the CDR3: TGTGCCAGCAGCTCGGGGACAGGGATTGGGGAGCAGTACTTC.

The rearrangement links TRBV7-2 to TRBJ2-5; 7 bases are shared with TRBD1. The CDR3 loop spans 14 amino acids. V gave up 5 bases and J gave up 1 base; unmatched junction bases: 4. CDR1 SGHTA and CDR2 FQGNSA come from the germline V gene. The CDR3 DNA reads as TGTGCCAGCAGCGACGGGACAGCCCAAGAGACCCAGTACTTC. As protein: CASSDGTAQETQYF.

This rearrangement joins TRBV29-1 to TRBJ2-5; the D gene is possibly TRBD1 (6 bases). There are 15 residues in the CDR3. Germline lookup yields CDR1 SQVTM and CDR2 ANQGSEA. Trimming removed 2 bases at V and 7 bases at J, with 20 bases between. CDR3 sequence reads: CSVEFSGGLEGTQYF. DNA of the CDR3: TGCAGCGTTGAATTTTCTGGGGGCCTAGAAGGGACCCAGTACTTC. Combining the CDR3 with reference TRBV29-1 and TRBJ2-5 gives the whole variable domain SAVISQKPSRDICQRGTSLTIQCQVDSQVTMMFWYRQQPGQSLTLIATANQGSEATYESGFVIDKFPISRPNLTFSTLTVSNMSPEDSSIYLCSVEFSGGLEGTQYFGPGTRLLVL.

This chain joins TRBV2 and TRBJ1-1, with D perhaps matching TRBD1 (6 bases). Deletions cut 10 bases from V and 3 bases from J, with 15 bases between. The CDR3 has 13 amino acids. The germline V gene has CDR1 SNHLY and CDR2 FYNNEI. CDR3 amino acids: CAKGGLGDTEAFF. CDR3 nucleotides: TGTGCCAAAGGGGGTCTCGGGGACACTGAAGCTTTCTTT.

V gene TRBV29-1 combines with J gene TRBJ1-1; 8 bases align to TRBD1. CDR3 length equals 13 residues. CDR1 and CDR2 from the germline V gene are SQVTM and ANQGSEA. Trimming took 2 bases from V and 6 from J; bases not matched to a gene: 5. The CDR3 loop is CSVESTGVPEAFF. The DNA for the CDR3 is TGCAGCGTTGAATCGACAGGGGTCCCTGAAGCTTTCTTT.

The count of this clone is one. The J gene is TRBJ1-6, the V gene TRBV7-9; D might be TRBD1 (5 bases). V was clipped by 4 bases and J by 8 bases, with 12 bases between them. The germline gives CDR1 SEHNR, CDR2 FQNEAQ (reference sequence). CDR3 size: 14 residues. The CDR3 region has the DNA TGTGCCAGCAGCTCCGGGACGGGAGATTCACCCCTCCACTTT. Its protein product is CASSSGTGDSPLHF. Looking up the rest from reference TRBV7-9 and TRBJ1-6 gives the full variable domain: DTGVSQNPRHKITKRGQNVTFRCDPISEHNRLYWYRQTLGQGPEFLTYFQNEAQLEKSRLLSDRFSAERPKGSFSTLEIQRTEQGDSAMYLCASSSGTGDSPLHFGNGTRLTVT.

The chain carries TRBV6-6 and TRBJ2-3, with TRBD1 matching 9 bases. The CDR3 runs 14 residues. J was trimmed by 3 bases and V by 6 bases; bases with no gene match: 4. The germline V gene encodes CDR1 MNHNY and CDR2 SVGAGI (reference sequence). The CDR3 reads CASRLTGGTDTQYF. In nucleotides, the CDR3 is TGTGCCAGCAGATTGACAGGGGGGACAGATACGCAGTATTTT.

The chain links TRBV5-1 to TRBJ2-5; perhaps TRBD2 as D (7 bases). Germline-derived CDR1 and CDR2 are SGHRS and YFSETQ. The CDR3 has 14 amino acids. The V gene lost 7 bases and the J gene lost 1 base, with 14 bases spanning the gap. CDR3 nucleotide sequence: TGCGCCAGCTGGATGGGGGGGGCCCAAGAGACCCAGTACTTC. As protein: CASWMGGAQETQYF.

This chain connects TRBV7-2 to TRBJ1-1, with no clear D. The germline V gene has CDR1 SGHTA and CDR2 FQGNSA. V was shortened by 5 bases and J by 7 bases, with 17 bases between the two germline ends. The CDR3 covers 14 residues. This CDR3 is CASSTNREGNEAFF. The CDR3 DNA follows: TGTGCCAGCAGCACGAACCGGGAGGGTAATGAAGCTTTCTTT.

The J gene is TRBJ2-7, the V gene TRBV7-9; D possibly corresponds to TRBD1 (6 bases). CDR3 length: 14 residues. Germline CDR1 is SEHNR and CDR2 is FQNEAQ (reference sequence). V was clipped by 4 bases and J by 7 bases, with 17 bases between them. DNA of the CDR3: TGTGCCAGCAGCTCCCAGGGGCATGGGGGAGAGCAGTACTTC. The encoded protein is CASSSQGHGGEQYF.

In regard to this clone: One end of the junction does not line up with germline, which may come from a read error. The V call is TRBV18, the J call TRBJ2-7; maybe TRBD2 (6 bases). The germline V gene encodes CDR1 KGHSH and CDR2 LQKENI. The CDR3 has 18 amino acids. The chain's CDR3 is CASSPSPSDGRGAYELYF. The CDR3 DNA follows: TGTGCCAGCTCACCATCTCCATCGGACGGGAGAGGGGCTTACGAGCTGTACTTC.

The chain uses TRBV7-9 and TRBJ2-6, with D possibly TRBD1 on 5 matching bases. Trimming shortened V by 8 bases and J by 0 bases, and 11 bases separated the two germline ends. CDR3 length equals 15 residues. CDR1 and CDR2 from the germline V gene are SEHNR and FQNEAQ (reference sequence). The CDR3 bases are TGTGCCAGCGGACATTCTAGCTCTGGGGCCAACGTCCTGACTTTC. Amino acid sequence: CASGHSSSGANVLTF.

The genes are TRBV18 and TRBJ1-1; tentatively, D is TRBD1 (5 bases). Germline values: CDR1 KGHSH, CDR2 LQKENI. The CDR3 contains 14 residues. Trimming took 6 bases from V and 5 from J, leaving 16 bases between them. In DNA, the CDR3 is TGTGCCAGCTCTCTCGATAAAGGGGTGACTGAAGCTTTCTTT. It encodes CASSLDKGVTEAFF.